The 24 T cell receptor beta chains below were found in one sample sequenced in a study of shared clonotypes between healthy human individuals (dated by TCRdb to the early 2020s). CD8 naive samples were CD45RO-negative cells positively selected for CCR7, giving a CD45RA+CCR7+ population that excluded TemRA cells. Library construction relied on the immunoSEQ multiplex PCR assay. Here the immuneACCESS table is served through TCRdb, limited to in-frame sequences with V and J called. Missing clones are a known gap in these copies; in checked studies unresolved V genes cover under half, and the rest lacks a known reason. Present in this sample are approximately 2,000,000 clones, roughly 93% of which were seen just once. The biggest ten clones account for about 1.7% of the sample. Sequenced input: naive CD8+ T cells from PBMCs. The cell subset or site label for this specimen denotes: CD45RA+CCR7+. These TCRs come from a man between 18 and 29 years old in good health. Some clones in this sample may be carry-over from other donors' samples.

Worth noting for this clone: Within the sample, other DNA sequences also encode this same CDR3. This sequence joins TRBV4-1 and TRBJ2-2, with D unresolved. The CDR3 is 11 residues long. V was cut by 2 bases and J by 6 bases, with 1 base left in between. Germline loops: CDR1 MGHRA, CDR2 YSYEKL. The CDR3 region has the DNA TGCGCCAGCAGCCAATCCGGGGAGCTGTTTTTT. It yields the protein CASSQSGELFF.

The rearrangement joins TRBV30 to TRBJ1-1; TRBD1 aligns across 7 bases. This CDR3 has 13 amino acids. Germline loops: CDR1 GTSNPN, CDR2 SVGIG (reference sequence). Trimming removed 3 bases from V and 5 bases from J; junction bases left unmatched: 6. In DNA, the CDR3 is TGTGCCTGGAGGGGACAGAGAGAGACTGAAGCTTTCTTT. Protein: CAWRGQRETEAFF.

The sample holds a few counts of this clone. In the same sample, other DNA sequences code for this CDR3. The CDR3 loop is CASSLGTSTDTQYF. Here the CDR3 DNA reads TGTGCCAGCAGCTTAGGAACTAGCACAGATACGCAGTATTTT. V is TRBV7-9 and J is TRBJ2-3; D gene uncertain. The CDR3 runs to 14 residues. The germline V gene encodes CDR1 SEHNR and CDR2 FQNEAQ (reference sequence). Trimming pared 1 base from V and 0 bases from J, leaving 5 bases between.

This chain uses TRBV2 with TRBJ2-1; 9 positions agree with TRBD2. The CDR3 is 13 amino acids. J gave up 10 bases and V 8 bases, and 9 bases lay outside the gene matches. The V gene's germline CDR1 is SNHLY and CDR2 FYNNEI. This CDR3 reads CASAASGRTEQFF. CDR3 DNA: TGTGCCAGCGCTGCCAGCGGGAGGACCGAGCAGTTCTTC.

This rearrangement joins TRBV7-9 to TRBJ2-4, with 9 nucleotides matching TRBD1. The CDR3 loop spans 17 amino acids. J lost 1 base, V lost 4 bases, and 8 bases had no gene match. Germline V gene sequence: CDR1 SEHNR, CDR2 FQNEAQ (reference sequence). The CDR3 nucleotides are TGTGCCAGCAGCTCAAAACACAGGGGGCCGGCCAAAAACATTCAGTACTTC. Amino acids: CASSSKHRGPAKNIQYF.

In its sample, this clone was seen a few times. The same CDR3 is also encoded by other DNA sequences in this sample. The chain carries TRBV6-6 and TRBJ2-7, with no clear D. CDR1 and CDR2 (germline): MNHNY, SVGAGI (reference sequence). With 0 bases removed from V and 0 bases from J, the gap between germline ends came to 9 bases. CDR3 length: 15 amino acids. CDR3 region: CASSYSTGSSYEQYF. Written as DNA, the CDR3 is TGTGCCAGCAGTTACTCGACGGGTAGCTCCTACGAGCAGTACTTC.

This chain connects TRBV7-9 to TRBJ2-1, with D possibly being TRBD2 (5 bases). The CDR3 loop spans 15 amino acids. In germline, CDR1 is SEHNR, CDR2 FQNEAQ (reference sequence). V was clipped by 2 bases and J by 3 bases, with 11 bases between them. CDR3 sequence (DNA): TGTGCCAGCAGCTTATCACTCCGGGACTACAATGAGCAGTTCTTC. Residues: CASSLSLRDYNEQFF.

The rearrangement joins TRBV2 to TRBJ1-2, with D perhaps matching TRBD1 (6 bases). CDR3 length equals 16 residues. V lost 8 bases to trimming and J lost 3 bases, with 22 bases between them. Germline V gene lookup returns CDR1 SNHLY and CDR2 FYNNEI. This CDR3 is CASSTPRDIGDYGYTF. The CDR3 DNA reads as TGTGCCAGCTCAACCCCAAGGGACATCGGTGACTATGGCTACACCTTC.

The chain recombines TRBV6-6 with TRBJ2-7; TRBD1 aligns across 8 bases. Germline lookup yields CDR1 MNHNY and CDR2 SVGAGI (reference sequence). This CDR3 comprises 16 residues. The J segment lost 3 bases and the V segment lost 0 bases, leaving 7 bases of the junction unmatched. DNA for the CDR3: TGTGCCAGCAGTTACTCGGGACAGGTTGGATTCTACGAGCAGTACTTC. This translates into CASSYSGQVGFYEQYF.

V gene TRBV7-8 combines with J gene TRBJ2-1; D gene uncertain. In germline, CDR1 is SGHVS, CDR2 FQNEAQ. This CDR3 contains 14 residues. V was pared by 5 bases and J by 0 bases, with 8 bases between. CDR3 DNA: TGTGCCAGCAGCCTCATGAGCTCCTACAATGAGCAGTTCTTC. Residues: CASSLMSSYNEQFF.

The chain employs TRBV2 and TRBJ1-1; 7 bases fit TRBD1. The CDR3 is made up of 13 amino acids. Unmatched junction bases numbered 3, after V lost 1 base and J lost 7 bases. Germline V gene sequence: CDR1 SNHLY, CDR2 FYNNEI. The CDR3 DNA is TGTGCCAGCAGTGAAGACAGGGGTTTTGAAGCTTTCTTT. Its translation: CASSEDRGFEAFF.

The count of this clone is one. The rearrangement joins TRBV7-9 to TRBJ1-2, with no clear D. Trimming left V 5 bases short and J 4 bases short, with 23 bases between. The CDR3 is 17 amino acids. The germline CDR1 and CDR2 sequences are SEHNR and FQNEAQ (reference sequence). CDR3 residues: CASSLSGAGIGFYGYTF. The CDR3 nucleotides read TGTGCCAGCAGCCTCTCCGGAGCGGGGATTGGGTTCTATGGCTACACCTTC.

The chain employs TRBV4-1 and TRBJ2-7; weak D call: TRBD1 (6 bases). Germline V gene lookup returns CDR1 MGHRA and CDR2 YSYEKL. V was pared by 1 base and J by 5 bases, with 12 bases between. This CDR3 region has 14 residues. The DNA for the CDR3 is TGCGCCAGCAGCCAAGGGCAGGGGTTGCACGAGCAGTACTTC. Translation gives CASSQGQGLHEQYF.

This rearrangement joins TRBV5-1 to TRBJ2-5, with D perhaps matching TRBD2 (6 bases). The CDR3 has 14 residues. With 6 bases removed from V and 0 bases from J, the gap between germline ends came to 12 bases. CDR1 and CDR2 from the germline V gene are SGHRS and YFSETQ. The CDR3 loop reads CASTFGGDQETQYF. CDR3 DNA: TGCGCCAGCACCTTCGGGGGAGACCAAGAGACCCAGTACTTC.

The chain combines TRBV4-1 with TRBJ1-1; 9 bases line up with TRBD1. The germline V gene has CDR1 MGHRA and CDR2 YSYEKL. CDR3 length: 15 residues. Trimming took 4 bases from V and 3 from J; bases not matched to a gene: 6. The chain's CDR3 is CASSRKDRGDTEAFF. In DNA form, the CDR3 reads TGCGCCAGCAGCCGTAAAGACAGGGGGGACACTGAAGCTTTCTTT.

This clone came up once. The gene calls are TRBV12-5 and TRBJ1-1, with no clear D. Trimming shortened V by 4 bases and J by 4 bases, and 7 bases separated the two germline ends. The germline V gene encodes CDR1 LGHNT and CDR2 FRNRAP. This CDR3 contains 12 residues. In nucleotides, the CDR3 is TGTGCTAGTGGTTATTTCGGCACTGAAGCTTTCTTT. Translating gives CASGYFGTEAFF.

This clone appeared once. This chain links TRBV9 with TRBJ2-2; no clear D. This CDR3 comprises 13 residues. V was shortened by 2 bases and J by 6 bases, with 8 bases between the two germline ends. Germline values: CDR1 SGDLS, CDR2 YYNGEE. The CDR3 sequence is CASSVSSPGELFF. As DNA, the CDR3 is TGTGCCAGCAGCGTGTCGAGCCCCGGGGAGCTGTTTTTT.

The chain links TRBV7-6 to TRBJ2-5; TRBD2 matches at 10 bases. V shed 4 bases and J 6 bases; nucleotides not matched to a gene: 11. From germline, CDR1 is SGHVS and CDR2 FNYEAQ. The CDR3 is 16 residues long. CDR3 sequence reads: CASSSSGLASLKTQYF. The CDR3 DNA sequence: TGTGCCAGCAGCTCATCGGGACTAGCGAGTTTAAAGACCCAGTACTTC.

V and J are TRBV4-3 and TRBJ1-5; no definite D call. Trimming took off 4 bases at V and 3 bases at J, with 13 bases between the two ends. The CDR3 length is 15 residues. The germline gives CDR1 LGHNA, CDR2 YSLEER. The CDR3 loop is CASSLGVGYNQPQHF. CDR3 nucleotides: TGCGCCAGCAGCCTCGGGGTGGGGTACAATCAGCCCCAGCATTTT.

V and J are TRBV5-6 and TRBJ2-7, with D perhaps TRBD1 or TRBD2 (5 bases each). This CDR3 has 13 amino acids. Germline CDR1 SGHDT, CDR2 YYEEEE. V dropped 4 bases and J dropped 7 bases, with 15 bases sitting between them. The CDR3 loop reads CASSPWSRGEQYF. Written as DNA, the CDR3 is TGTGCCAGCAGCCCCTGGTCGAGGGGTGAGCAGTACTTC.

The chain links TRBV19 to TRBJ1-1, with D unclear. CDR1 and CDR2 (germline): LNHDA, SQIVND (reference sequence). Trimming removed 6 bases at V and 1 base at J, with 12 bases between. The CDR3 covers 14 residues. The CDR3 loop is CASRGAAANTEAFF. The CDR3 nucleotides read TGTGCCAGTAGGGGAGCAGCAGCGAACACTGAAGCTTTCTTT. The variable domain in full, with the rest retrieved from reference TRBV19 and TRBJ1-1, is DGGITQSPKYLFRKEGQNVTLSCEQNLNHDAMYWYRQDPGQGLRLIYYSQIVNDFQKGDIAEGYSVSREKKESFPLTVTSAQKNPTAFYLCASRGAAANTEAFFGQGTRLTVV.

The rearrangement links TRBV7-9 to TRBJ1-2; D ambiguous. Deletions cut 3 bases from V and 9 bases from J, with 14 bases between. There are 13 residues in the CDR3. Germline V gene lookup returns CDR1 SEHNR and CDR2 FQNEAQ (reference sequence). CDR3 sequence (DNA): TGTGCCAGCAGCTTCCCGACGGCCATAAGCTACACCTTC. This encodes CASSFPTAISYTF.

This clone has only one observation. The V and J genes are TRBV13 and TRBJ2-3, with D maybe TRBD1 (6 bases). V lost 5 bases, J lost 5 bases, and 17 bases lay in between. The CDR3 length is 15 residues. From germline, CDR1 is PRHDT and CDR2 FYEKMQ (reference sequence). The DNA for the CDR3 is TGTGCCAGCAGCCCACAGGGTGGGGCCGTAGATACGCAGTATTTT. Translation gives CASSPQGGAVDTQYF.

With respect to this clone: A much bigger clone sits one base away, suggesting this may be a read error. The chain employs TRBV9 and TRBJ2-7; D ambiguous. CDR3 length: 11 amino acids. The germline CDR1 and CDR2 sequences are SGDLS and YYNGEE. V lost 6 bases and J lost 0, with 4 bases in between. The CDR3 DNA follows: TGTGCCAGCATCCCCTCCTACGAGCAGTACTTC. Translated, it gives CASIPSYEQYF.